The rows below give T cell receptor beta chains drawn from one sample of a study of shared clonotypes between healthy human individuals. Only in-frame clones appear in the TCRdb table, and some are missing; sequencing was by immunoSEQ multiplex PCR. The sample carries 600,000 to 750,000 clones, approximately 77% recorded once. The sequenced sample was memory CD4+ T cells sorted from blood. These receptors all stem from a woman in her twenties or thirties in good health. Both conserved end residues are part of each CDR3. The order of the fields is J gene, V gene, CDR3 protein.

TRBJ2-1 TRBV7-9 CASSSAGGSSYNEQFF
TRBJ2-7 TRBV4-1 CASTTKGGTEAYEQYF
TRBJ2-1 TRBV6-5 CASTPGSSYNEQFF
TRBJ1-5 TRBV27 CASRPTGIRNQPQHF
- TRBV25-1 CASSAGGAYEQYF
TRBJ1-2 TRBV5-4 CASRRQGNYGYTF
TRBJ2-1 TRBV28 CASSYSLGQGSHNEQFF
TRBJ2-7 TRBV6-5 CASSYLAGGDYEQYF
TRBJ2-3 TRBV28 CASSYPMGVERYF
TRBJ2-5 TRBV5-1 CASSLGTSWPRTQYF
TRBJ1-2 TRBV19 CASSGNTGDYGYTF
TRBJ1-5 TRBV6-5 CASSTGFFGNQPQHF
TRBJ1-1 TRBV19 CASSRQTRMNTEAFF
TRBJ2-3 TRBV7-2 CASSRTGALGTDTQYF
TRBJ2-1 TRBV7-8 CASSLAAAVEQFF
TRBJ2-6 TRBV11-2 CASTFSGANVLTF
TRBJ2-1 TRBV4-1 CASSQDSHLYNEQFF
TRBJ2-1 TRBV2 CASSDLGFGSLDNEQFF
TRBJ2-1 TRBV19 CASSKRVNYNEQFF
TRBJ1-4 TRBV5-5 CASSLDLGFEKLFF
TRBJ2-2 TRBV7-9 CASSGRDGTNTGELFF
TRBJ2-1 TRBV19 CASSGTGGFEQFF
TRBJ1-1 TRBV19 CASRTTVNTEAFF
TRBJ2-5 TRBV11-1 CASSPGGTREETQYF
TRBJ2-3 TRBV19 CASSIGVVDTQYF
TRBJ1-5 TRBV7-9 CASSPNSNQPQHF
TRBJ2-3 TRBV7-7 CASSLGQSTDTQYF
TRBJ2-3 TRBV15 CATSRDPLAGQNTQYF
TRBJ2-1 TRBV18 CASSPRETYNEQFF
TRBJ2-2 TRBV7-9 CAIKTSGSINTGELFF
TRBJ1-2 TRBV5-4 CASGVSNYGYTF
TRBJ2-3 TRBV20-1 CSALDTQYF
TRBJ2-7 TRBV25-1 CASSDTSYEQYF
TRBJ1-2 TRBV27 CASSSQTGYGYTF
TRBJ2-5 TRBV2 CASNLLQPSQETQYF
TRBJ1-4 TRBV7-9 CASSRQGIKEKLFF
- TRBV30 CAYGTVSYEQYF
TRBJ2-5 TRBV5-6 CASSPPRGMGQETQYF
TRBJ2-1 TRBV28 CASSFREANEQFF
TRBJ2-7 TRBV7-2 CASTPGIAYSEQYF
TRBJ2-7 TRBV2 CASSQRDHSSEQYF
TRBJ2-1 TRBV15 CATSRGLAASERSYNEQFF
TRBJ1-1 TRBV28 CATRIATEAFF
TRBJ2-5 TRBV27 CASSFNGLASRRTQYF
TRBJ2-7 TRBV6-5 CASSLAGQGGYEQYF